The 5 T cell receptor beta chains below were found in one sample sequenced in a study of preoperative IRX-2 immunotherapy in early breast cancer. The treatment: preoperative locoregional IRX-2 cytokine immunotherapy. Sequenced by immunoSEQ multiplex PCR; TCRdb stores in-frame clones only, minus some. The profile shows 10,000 to 15,000 clones, approximately 91% of them singletons. Sample acquisition took place from a patient treated with IRX-2 immunotherapy. The receptors shown here come from a human donor with breast cancer.

This clone has only one observation. The chain links TRBV18 to TRBJ1-1; the D is unclear. CDR3 length equals 13 residues. Per the germline V gene, CDR1 is KGHSH and CDR2 is LQKENI. V lost 6 bases and J lost 1, with 9 bases in between. CDR3 nucleotide sequence: TGTGCCAGCTCCCTCGGGGAGAACACTGAAGCTTTCTTT. This codes for CASSLGENTEAFF.

This clone was observed a single time. This chain connects TRBV2 to TRBJ2-6; D is unresolved. Trimming removed 2 bases from V and 0 bases from J, with 8 bases in between. The CDR3 loop spans 16 amino acids. Looked up from germline, CDR1 is SNHLY and CDR2 is FYNNEI. In DNA, the CDR3 is TGTGCCAGCAGTGAATGGGGAACCTCTGGGGCCAACGTCCTGACTTTC. This translates into CASSEWGTSGANVLTF.

The genes are TRBV28 and TRBJ2-3, with D hard to call. The CDR3 contains 11 residues. V was shortened by 4 bases and J by 8 bases, with 7 bases between the two germline ends. From germline, CDR1 is MDHEN and CDR2 SYDVKM. The CDR3 sequence is CASSSIGTQYF. The CDR3 bases are TGTGCCAGCAGTTCCATAGGTACGCAGTATTTT.

The V call is TRBV7-2, the J call TRBJ2-7; no clear D. This CDR3 is built from 14 residues. The V gene's germline CDR1 is SGHTA and CDR2 FQGNSA. V dropped 2 bases and J dropped 3 bases, with 11 bases sitting between them. In DNA form, the CDR3 reads TGTGCCAGCAGCTTAAACGGCCAGGTCTACGAGCAGTACGTC. This gives the protein CASSLNGQVYEQYV.

The chain employs TRBV5-4 and TRBJ2-3, with TRBD1 matching 8 bases. V shed 4 bases, J shed 1 base, and the junction held 8 bases outside the gene matches. CDR3 size: 16 residues. CDR1 SGHNT and CDR2 YYREEE come from the germline V gene (reference sequence). Here the CDR3 DNA reads TGTGCCAGCAGCACCCGGACAGGGAAAGGCACAGATACGCAGTATTTT. Protein: CASSTRTGKGTDTQYF. The variable domain in full, with the rest retrieved from reference TRBV5-4 and TRBJ2-3, is ETGVTQSPTHLIKTRGQQVTLRCSSQSGHNTVSWYQQALGQGPQFIFQYYREEENGRGNFPPRFSGLQFPNYSSELNVNALELDDSALYLCASSTRTGKGTDTQYFGPGTRLTVL.